What follows are 17 T cell receptor beta chains derived from one specimen sequenced in a study of response to subunit inactivated influenza vaccine (dated 2018 in TCRdb). Library creation used RT-PCR. The reads were generated on an Illumina HiSeq 2500. TCRdb reran the public reads through fastp at Q25 and MiXCR, keeping productive beta chains. Every CDR3 protein is listed once, alongside the most common genes and DNA of its rows. The sample records around 490,000 distinct CDR3 sequences, 6.5% to 8% of which are singletons. In total, the top ten clones hold 10% to 15% of the sample. The material was PBMCs from blood, obtained around 25 months after vaccination. These receptors came from a man aged 50-75 years who received an inactivated influenza vaccine. Donor details come from another sample of the same person, matched by shared clones.

The rearrangement joins TRBV20-1 to TRBJ2-3; D possibly corresponds to TRBD2 (6 bases). Germline CDR1 reads DFQATT; CDR2 reads SNEGSKA (reference sequence). V was pared by 1 base and J by 0 bases, with 8 bases between. This CDR3 has 14 residues. The CDR3 DNA is TGCAGTGCTAGAGTCGGGGGTAGCACAGATACGCAGTATTTT. It codes for CSARVGGSTDTQYF.

This clonotype was recorded at least ten times. The chain couples TRBV12-3 or TRBV12-4 to TRBJ2-7, with D possibly matching TRBD2 (6 bases). The CDR3 sequence is 14 residues long. V dropped 6 bases and J dropped 1 base, with 13 bases sitting between them. The CDR3 bases are TGTGCCAGCAGCCCATATGGGGGGTCCTACGAGCAGTACTTC. Translated, it gives CASSPYGGSYEQYF.

This clonotype came up a few times. The chain joins TRBV12-3 or TRBV12-4 to TRBJ1-5; TRBD1 matches at 7 bases. The CDR3 has 12 residues. V gave up 3 bases and J gave up 9 bases; unmatched junction bases: 2. DNA of the CDR3: TGTGCCAGCAGTTTGTGGACAGGGCCCCAGCATTTT. It specifies CASSLWTGPQHF.

This clonotype showed up many times. The genes are TRBV30 and TRBJ1-2; 9 bases are shared with TRBD1. CDR1 GTSNPN and CDR2 SVGIG come from the germline V gene (reference sequence). With 3 bases clipped from V and 4 bases from J, the junction kept 6 bases outside the gene matches. This CDR3 has 14 amino acids. The CDR3 loop reads CAWSVGQGAYGYTF. The CDR3 nucleotides read TGTGCCTGGAGCGTGGGACAGGGCGCCTATGGCTACACCTTC.

The rearrangement joins TRBV20-1 to TRBJ2-1; D not resolved. CDR3 length equals 15 residues. V was pared by 0 bases and J by 0 bases, with 9 bases between. CDR1 is DFQATT, CDR2 SNEGSKA, per germline (reference sequence). Written as DNA, the CDR3 is TGCAGTGCTAGAGATCTGGCCCACTCCTACAATGAGCAGTTCTTC. It yields the protein CSARDLAHSYNEQFF.

This chain joins TRBV29-1 and TRBJ2-7, with D possibly being TRBD1 (5 bases). Per the germline V gene, CDR1 is SQVTM and CDR2 is ANQGSEA. This CDR3 region has 14 residues. V lost 2 bases to trimming and J lost 5 bases, with 16 bases between them. This CDR3 is CSVERGQGGDEQYF. The CDR3 DNA is TGCAGCGTTGAACGCGGCCAGGGCGGCGACGAGCAGTACTTC.

This clonotype was counted ten times or more. The J gene is TRBJ2-2, the V gene TRBV15; weak D call: TRBD2 (5 bases). Trimming left V 6 bases short and J 4 bases short, with 15 bases between. Germline CDR1 reads LNHNV; CDR2 reads YYDKDF (reference sequence). The CDR3 runs 15 residues. As DNA, the CDR3 is TGTGCCACCAGTTCCCAGCGGATGTTCACCGGGGAGCTGTTTTTT. Its translation: CATSSQRMFTGELFF.

The sample holds a few counts of this clonotype. The chain combines TRBV27 with TRBJ2-4; a weak D match, TRBD2 (5 bases). Germline lookup yields CDR1 MNHEY and CDR2 SMNVEV (reference sequence). V gave up 5 bases and J gave up 3 bases, with 11 bases separating them. The CDR3 sequence is 14 residues long. CDR3 sequence: CASSPRGVKNIQYF. The CDR3 nucleotides read TGTGCCAGCAGTCCCCGGGGTGTCAAAAACATTCAGTACTTC.

This chain connects TRBV20-1 to TRBJ2-2, with 11 bases fitting TRBD2. CDR3 length equals 13 residues. The germline CDR1 and CDR2 sequences are DFQATT and SNEGSKA (reference sequence). For the CDR3, the DNA is TGCAGCTGGACTAGCGGGTCGACCGGGGAGCTGTTTTTT. This codes for CSWTSGSTGELFF.

This clonotype was seen only a few times. This sequence joins TRBV29-1 and TRBJ2-7, with TRBD1 identical over 9 bases. This CDR3 has 13 amino acids. Germline CDR1 SQVTM, CDR2 ANQGSEA. V was pared by 6 bases and J by 4 bases, with 7 bases of the junction left unmatched. The CDR3, as DNA: TGCAGCGTCGGGACAGGGATCGTATACGAGCAGTACTTC. Its translation is CSVGTGIVYEQYF.

The table lists this clonotype with many counts. The chain employs TRBV19 and TRBJ2-6; D gene uncertain. Germline assignment: CDR1 LNHDA and CDR2 SQIVND (reference sequence). Trimming pared 8 bases from V and 1 base from J, leaving 6 bases between. The CDR3 sequence is 13 residues long. In DNA, the CDR3 is TGTGCCAGTTCCGGGTCTGGGGCCAACGTCCTGACTTTC. This encodes CASSGSGANVLTF.

CDR3 nucleotides: TGTGCCACGAGGGGGTCGACTAGAAGCTACGAGCAGTACTTC. It yields the protein CATRGSTRSYEQYF. V and J are TRBV19 and TRBJ2-7; D may match TRBD1 or TRBD2 (6 bases each). Germline assignment: CDR1 LNHDA and CDR2 SQIVND (reference sequence). The germline V and J ends were trimmed by 10 bases and 3 bases, with 19 bases remaining between them. The CDR3 has 14 amino acids.

In the case of this clonotype: Given a much more abundant clone one base away, this may be a read error. V is TRBV3-1 and J is TRBJ2-3, with D perhaps TRBD1 or TRBD2 (6 bases each). CDR1 is LGHDT, CDR2 YNNKEL, per germline (reference sequence). V gave up 5 bases and J gave up 6 bases, with 24 bases separating them. The CDR3 has 17 amino acids. The CDR3 protein is CASSKGLTGLLGDTQYF. The CDR3 coding sequence is TGTGCCAGCAGCAAAGGGTTGACAGGACTACTAGGGGATACGCAGTATTTT.

This rearrangement joins TRBV12-5 to TRBJ2-5; 11 bases fit TRBD2. The CDR3 is 13 residues long. Germline CDR1 and CDR2: LGHNT and FRNRAP. The junction had 2 bases not matched to a gene; V was cut back by 9 bases and J by 2 bases. The CDR3 DNA reads as TGTGCTAGGCGACTAGCGGGGCAAGAGACCCAGTACTTC. Translating it yields CARRLAGQETQYF.

This clonotype came up many times. This sequence joins TRBV4-1 and TRBJ1-2, with a possible D match to TRBD1 (5 bases). This CDR3 region has 16 residues. Trimming took off 0 bases at V and 5 bases at J, with 16 bases between the two ends. CDR1 MGHRA and CDR2 YSYEKL come from the germline V gene. This chain's CDR3 is CASSQDNSGVRYGYTF. The DNA of the CDR3 is TGCGCCAGCAGCCAAGATAACTCGGGGGTTCGGTATGGCTACACCTTC.

A word on this clonotype: One junction end does not reproduce the germline sequence, and a read error may be involved. The chain recombines TRBV2 with TRBJ2-1, with D possibly being TRBD1 (6 bases). Germline V gives CDR1 SNHLY, CDR2 FYNNEI. This CDR3 comprises 15 residues. The CDR3 region has the DNA TGTGCCAGCAGCCCCGGACAGAGCTCCTACAATAAGCAGTTCTTC. Translating gives CASSPGQSSYNKQFF.

This clonotype appeared many times. The CDR3 region has the DNA TGTGCCACCGGGGGGGGAGGACCCACAGATACGCAGTATTTT. Its translation is CATGGGGPTDTQYF. The gene calls are TRBV24-1 and TRBJ2-3, with 7 bases aligning to TRBD2. From germline, CDR1 is KGHDR and CDR2 SFDVKD. The CDR3 is 14 amino acids. Losses at the gene ends were 9 bases for V and 2 bases for J; bases not matched to a gene: 7.